This is a list of T cell receptor beta chains from one sample in a study of blood T cell repertoires in COVID-19. Libraries were prepared by immunoSEQ multiplex PCR; TCRdb keeps only in-frame clonotypes and omits some of them. The sample has some 400,000 clones, 80% to 90% seen once. Sequencing was done on a sample of PBMCs or T cells enriched from blood (not recorded which). Receptors were obtained from a young man who had recovered from COVID-19. Each CDR3 is given with its conserved first and last residue. D genes are given only for firm matches. Clone size, where shown, is once, few, many, or a class for clones that have expanded.

once,TRBV4-1,TRBJ1-1,NA,CASSHLTGNTEAFF,TGCGCCAGCAGCCACCTGACAGGGAACACTGAAGCTTTCTTT
NA,TRBV6-1,TRBJ1-2,NA,CASSETQGYGYGYTF,TGTGCCAGCAGTGAGACCCAGGGGTACGGCTATGGCTACACCTTC
NA,TRBV5-1,TRBJ2-7,TRBD1,CASRLEGQGSYEQYF,TGCGCCAGCAGATTAGAGGGACAGGGGTCCTACGAGCAGTACTTC
NA,TRBV28,TRBJ1-5,NA,CASGLGGDGNQPQHF,TGTGCCAGCGGATTAGGGGGGGACGGCAATCAGCCCCAGCATTTT
NA,TRBV11-3,TRBJ2-3,NA,CASSLSQDTDTQYF,TGTGCCAGCAGCTTATCACAAGACACAGATACGCAGTATTTT
once,TRBV2,TRBJ1-3,TRBD1,CASSEADRASGNTIYF,TGTGCCAGCAGTGAAGCGGACAGGGCCTCTGGAAACACCATATATTTT
few,TRBV28,TRBJ2-7,TRBD1,CASSLPGQGGYEQYF,TGTGCCAGCAGTCTCCCCGGACAGGGGGGATACGAGCAGTACTTC
NA,TRBV6-5,TRBJ2-7,TRBD2,CASSPGTTIPYEQYF,TGTGCCAGCAGTCCTGGGACTACCATACCCTACGAGCAGTACTTC
NA,TRBV7-8,TRBJ1-1,NA,CASSQERSLAFF,TGTGCCAGCAGCCAGGAACGGAGTCTGGCTTTCTTT
NA,TRBV19,TRBJ1-5,NA,CASSLWQGYQPQHF,TGTGCCAGTAGTCTCTGGCAGGGCTATCAGCCCCAGCATTTT
once,TRBV3-1/TRBV3-2,TRBJ1-4,NA,CASSQEGGSNEKLFF,TGTGCCAGCAGCCAAGAGGGGGGGTCTAATGAAAAACTGTTTTTT
NA,TRBV6-5,TRBJ2-1,TRBD2,CASRQGLAGVNEQFF,TGTGCCAGCAGGCAGGGACTAGCGGGAGTCAATGAGCAGTTCTTC
NA,TRBV2,TRBJ2-5,TRBD1,CATSRDRGQETQYF,TGTGCCACGTCCCGGGACAGGGGTCAAGAGACCCAGTACTTC
NA,TRBV5-1,TRBJ1-3,NA,CASSLTELSGNTIYF,TGCGCCAGCAGCTTGACGGAGCTCTCTGGAAACACCATATATTTT
few,TRBV5-1,TRBJ2-5,NA,CASSLPDRTQYF,TGCGCCAGCAGCTTGCCGGACAGGACCCAGTACTTC
once,TRBV7-9,TRBJ2-7,NA,CASSRADDWFYEQYF,TGTGCCAGCAGCCGCGCAGACGACTGGTTCTACGAGCAGTACTTC
NA,TRBV11-2,TRBJ2-3,NA,CASSLDLAGTQYF,TGTGCCAGCAGCTTAGATCTGGCAGGGACGCAGTATTTT
few,TRBV12-5,TRBJ2-2,NA,CASSPAAPRNTGELFF,TGTGCTAGTTCCCCAGCAGCGCCTCGAAACACCGGGGAGCTGTTTTTT
NA,TRBV2,TRBJ1-1,NA,CASSEAVGARAFF,TGTGCCAGCAGTGAAGCAGTGGGGGCGAGAGCTTTCTTT
NA,TRBV11-2,TRBJ1-1,TRBD1,CASSFTGDTEAFF,TGTGCCAGCAGCTTCACAGGGGACACTGAAGCTTTCTTT
NA,TRBV14,TRBJ2-4,NA,CASSQTPLDIQYF,TGTGCCAGCAGCCAAACCCCACTGGACATTCAGTACTTC
NA,TRBV27,TRBJ1-5,TRBD1,CASSPNPGGGNQPQHF,TGTGCCAGCAGTCCGAATCCAGGGGGCGGCAATCAGCCCCAGCATTTT
once,TRBV25-1,TRBJ1-5,TRBD1,CASRGGTGDSNQPQHF,TGTGCCAGCAGAGGGGGGACAGGGGATAGCAATCAGCCCCAGCATTTT
NA,TRBV4-1,TRBJ2-2,NA,CASSQGQADTGELFF,TGCGCCAGCAGCCAAGGACAGGCGGACACCGGGGAGCTGTTTTTT
once,TRBV5-5,TRBJ1-1,NA,CASSPRVAGDTEAFF,TGTGCCAGCAGCCCCCGGGTGGCTGGAGACACTGAAGCTTTCTTT
NA,TRBV7-8,TRBJ1-2,NA,CASSPAAGDYGYTF,TGTGCCAGCAGCCCCGCGGCAGGGGATTATGGCTACACCTTC
NA,TRBV7-9,TRBJ1-1,NA,CDNEQVNTEAFF,TGTGACAACGAACAGGTTAACACTGAAGCTTTCTTT